This T cell receptor (beta chain) was sequenced in a study of OX40 agonist ivuxolimab in advanced cancers. Study background: Patients got intravenous ivuxolimab at 0.01 to 10 mg/kg every 2 weeks. Two patients with cutaneous melanoma and one with hepatocellular carcinoma, three in total, showed partial responses.

Notes on the study in general: There were, on average, more expanded clones in CD8+ T cells than in CD4+.

Notes on this clone: Its specificity is not known.

The assay was immunoSEQ multiplex PCR, and TCRdb's table has in-frame clones only and misses some. The sample lists tens of thousands of clones, roughly 90% occurring once. The trim removed 5 bases at V and 0 bases at J, leaving 6 bases unmatched. Looked up from germline, CDR1 is SGHNT and CDR2 is YYREEE (reference sequence). The CDR3 is made up of 16 amino acids. The sequence was collected from an adult with an advanced solid tumor such as melanoma, head and neck, liver or kidney cancer. This specimen was CD4+ or CD8+ T cells sorted from blood, taken in a trial of the OX40 agonist ivuxolimab. The V and J genes are TRBV5-4 and TRBJ2-2, with TRBD2 matching over 8 bases. Here the CDR3 DNA reads TGTGCCAGCAGAGACGGAGCGGGAGCGAACACCGGGGAGCTGTTTTTT. The encoded protein is CASRDGAGANTGELFF. The full variable domain, in which reference TRBV5-4 and TRBJ2-2 provide the parts outside the CDR3, is ETGVTQSPTHLIKTRGQQVTLRCSSQSGHNTVSWYQQALGQGPQFIFQYYREEENGRGNFPPRFSGLQFPNYSSELNVNALELDDSALYLCASRDGAGANTGELFFGEGSRLTVL.